One sample yielded the 21 T cell receptor beta chains listed below, sequenced in a study of T cell clonality in common variable immunodeficiency. This table comes from immunoSEQ multiplex PCR, and its TCRdb copy is limited to in-frame clones, with some not included. This sample carries tens of thousands of clones and no singletons, and about 3% goes to the top ten. Sequences were obtained from peripheral blood mononuclear cells. Receptors were obtained from a person aged 18 to 69 in good health.

This clone was picked up many times. Read data end 3 residues before the CDR3 end; the end is taken from the germline J gene. Within the sample, other DNA sequences also encode this same CDR3. V usage is TRBV19 and J usage is TRBJ1-4; weak D call: TRBD1 (5 bases). CDR3 size: 14 residues. The V end lost 2 bases, the J end lost 8 bases, and 12 bases lay between the germline ends. The germline CDR1 and CDR2 sequences are LNHDA and SQIVND (reference sequence). CDR3 DNA, as far as it was read: TGTGCCAGTAGTATAACAGGCCTGGGGGAAAAA. Protein sequence: CASSITGLGEK. In full, the CDR3 reads CASSITGLGEKLFF.

A word on this clone: The CDR3 is cut off 3 residues early in the read; its end comes from the germline J gene. This chain links TRBV11-2 with TRBJ2-7, with D perhaps TRBD2 (6 bases). This CDR3 is 14 amino acids long. V dropped 3 bases and J dropped 2 bases, with 11 bases sitting between them. CDR1 and CDR2 from the germline V gene are SGHAT and FQNNGV. CDR3 sequence reads: CASSFTGTAYEQYF. The part of the CDR3 DNA that was read is TGTGCCAGCAGCTTTACTGGGACTGCCTACGAG.

On this clone itself: The read comes to an end 3 residues before the CDR3 does, leaving the germline J gene to fill in the end. J is TRBJ1-2 and V is TRBV2; D not resolved. Germline V lookup: CDR1 SNHLY, CDR2 FYNNEI. The V gene lost 3 bases and the J gene lost 2 bases, with 7 bases spanning the gap. The CDR3 runs to 13 residues. CDR3 bases read: TGTGCCAGCAGTGAGTCAGAAAACTATGGC. This codes for CASSESENYG. The whole CDR3 is CASSESENYGYTF.

This clone came up many times. The CDR3 goes on 3 residues after the read ends, and that part is filled in from the germline J gene. The rearrangement links TRBV5-1 to TRBJ2-1, with 10 bases matching TRBD1. This CDR3 contains 13 residues. From germline, CDR1 is SGHRS and CDR2 YFSETQ. Trimming took 3 bases from V and 7 from J; bases not matched to a gene: 1. CDR3: CASSSGQGNEQFF. The sequenced part of the CDR3 DNA is TGCGCCAGCAGCTCGGGACAGGGGAATGAG.

This clone was counted ten times or more. The read stops 3 residues short of the end of the CDR3; the missing end is completed from the germline J gene. This chain uses TRBV5-6 with TRBJ2-2; D gene uncertain. Germline V lookup: CDR1 SGHDT, CDR2 YYEEEE. The CDR3 loop spans 13 amino acids. Trimming removed 8 bases at V and 7 bases at J, with 15 bases between. The sequenced part of the CDR3 DNA is TGTGCCAGTACCTTCCTGCTAGTCGGGGAG. It codes for CASTFLLVGE. The full CDR3 reads CASTFLLVGELFF.

The sample holds many counts of this clone. The CDR3 is cut off 3 residues early in the read; its end comes from the germline J gene. The genes are TRBV19 and TRBJ2-7; 9 bases line up with TRBD1. The CDR3 consists of 16 residues. The germline CDR1 and CDR2 sequences are LNHDA and SQIVND (reference sequence). CDR3 sequence: CASPARGQGKDYEQYF. CDR3 DNA, as far as it was read: TGTGCTAGTCCGGCCCGCGGACAGGGGAAGGACTACGAG.

This clone was observed many times. The DNA ends 3 residues before the CDR3 does, and the rest of the CDR3 is filled in from the germline J gene. The chain links TRBV29-1 to TRBJ1-1; TRBD1 might be the D (5 bases). This CDR3 is built from 11 residues. Germline-derived CDR1 and CDR2 are SQVTM and ANQGSEA. CDR3 protein: CSVPDRAEAFF. Partial CDR3 DNA: TGCAGCGTTCCCGACAGAGCAGAA.

This clone has a handful of counts. The CDR3 is cut off 3 residues early in the read; its end comes from the germline J gene. The chain joins TRBV19 to TRBJ2-2, with 12 bases identical to TRBD1. Germline CDR1 and CDR2: LNHDA and SQIVND (reference sequence). There are 19 residues in the CDR3. The DNA read from the CDR3 is TGTGCCAGTAGTACCGCCGGGACAGGGGGCGCTGGCACTAATGAAAAG. Translated, it gives CASSTAGTGGAGTNEK. The full-length CDR3 reads as CASSTAGTGGAGTNEKLFF.

This clone was seen a few times. Coverage ceases 3 residues before the CDR3 finishes, and the germline J gene fills in the end. The chain is built from TRBV7-9 and TRBJ2-5; 11 bases align to TRBD2. CDR1 and CDR2 from the germline V gene are SEHNR and FQNEAQ (reference sequence). V shed 5 bases, J shed 6 bases, and the junction held 8 bases outside the gene matches. The CDR3 runs to 15 residues. The sequenced CDR3 bases are TGTGCCAGCAGCCCTGGACTAGCGGGCACGAAGACC. Amino acids: CASSPGLAGTKT. The complete CDR3 protein is CASSPGLAGTKTQYF. Drawing the rest from reference TRBV7-9 and TRBJ2-5, the complete variable domain is DTGVSQNPRHKITKRGQNVTFRCDPISEHNRLYWYRQTLGQGPEFLTYFQNEAQLEKSRLLSDRFSAERPKGSFSTLEIQRTEQGDSAMYLCASSPGLAGTKTQYFGPGTRLLVL.

In this sample, this clone turned up many times. The read finishes 3 residues shy of the CDR3 end, and the germline J gene is used to complete it. The chain has TRBV20-1 and TRBJ2-1; possibly TRBD1 or TRBD2 for D (5 bases each). CDR3 length equals 14 residues. The V end lost 6 bases, the J end lost 2 bases, and 14 bases lay between the germline ends. Germline V gives CDR1 DFQATT, CDR2 SNEGSKA (reference sequence). CDR3 protein: CSARQSGAYNEQFF. Partial CDR3 DNA: TGCAGTGCCAGACAGTCCGGGGCCTACAATGAG.

This clone was seen only a few times. The missing CDR3 end, 3 residues past where the read stops, is filled in from the germline J gene. The chain carries TRBV18 and TRBJ1-2; 7 nucleotides align to TRBD1. The CDR3 is 15 residues long. From germline, CDR1 is KGHSH and CDR2 LQKENI. CDR3 DNA, as far as it was read: TGTGCCAGCTCACTAGCTCAGGGGGGCTCCGGGGAC. Translated: CASSLAQGGSGD. The entire CDR3 sequence reads CASSLAQGGSGDYTF.

This clone was seen only a few times. The CDR3 goes on 3 residues after the read ends, and that part is filled in from the germline J gene. The chain uses TRBV19 and TRBJ1-1, with a possible D match to TRBD1 (5 bases). This CDR3 spans 14 amino acids. Per the germline V gene, CDR1 is LNHDA and CDR2 is SQIVND (reference sequence). The CDR3 bases that were read are TGTGCCAGTAGTATAGATCAGGCTAGCGGGGGA. Translation: CASSIDQASGG. From start to end, the CDR3 is CASSIDQASGGAFF.

This clone has a count of ten or more. The observed sequence ends 3 residues before the CDR3 terminus, with the missing tail filled in from the germline J gene. V and J are TRBV7-9 and TRBJ2-2; a weak D match, TRBD1 (5 bases). This CDR3 contains 14 residues. Germline V gene lookup returns CDR1 SEHNR and CDR2 FQNEAQ (reference sequence). The V gene lost 4 bases and the J gene lost 4 bases, with 10 bases spanning the gap. The CDR3 bases that were read are TGTGCCAGCAGCTCCAGTAGGGGCACCGGGGAG. This translates into CASSSSRGTGE. From start to end, the CDR3 is CASSSSRGTGELFF.

This clone has a count of ten or more. Read sequence stops 3 residues before the CDR3 end, and the germline J gene provides the missing end. V usage is TRBV6-2 or TRBV6-3 and J usage is TRBJ2-2; D is possibly TRBD2 (6 bases). The germline V and J ends were trimmed by 2 bases and 6 bases, with 10 bases remaining between them. The CDR3 runs 14 residues. Germline V gene data show CDR1 as MNHEY and CDR2 as SVGEGT. The covered CDR3 bases are TGTGCCAGCAGTTACGGGCGGGAATCCGGGGAG. Translation: CASSYGRESGE. The CDR3 reads in full as CASSYGRESGELFF.

This clone was seen at least ten times. The read comes to an end 3 residues before the CDR3 does, leaving the germline J gene to fill in the end. The chain carries TRBV6-1 and TRBJ1-5, with TRBD1 matching 8 bases. Per the germline V gene, CDR1 is MNHNS and CDR2 is SASEGT. The CDR3 covers 16 residues. Losses at the gene ends were 4 bases for V and 1 base for J; bases not matched to a gene: 6. The part of the CDR3 DNA that was read is TGTGCCAGCAGTGCCCGACAGGGGTTGAGCAATCAGCCC. This sequence encodes CASSARQGLSNQP. The full CDR3 reads CASSARQGLSNQPQHF.

This clone was counted ten times or more. The missing CDR3 end, 3 residues past where the read stops, is filled in from the germline J gene. This chain connects TRBV7-9 to TRBJ1-2; possible D gene TRBD1, 5 bases. Trimming stripped 3 bases from V and 1 base from J, with 6 bases between. The V gene's germline CDR1 is SEHNR and CDR2 FQNEAQ (reference sequence). This CDR3 has 13 amino acids. The CDR3 region is CASSLGLNYGYTF. CDR3 bases read: TGTGCCAGCAGCTTGGGACTTAACTATGGC.

In its sample, this clone was seen many times. The read ends 3 residues early relative to the CDR3; the germline J gene fills the gap. The chain recombines TRBV19 with TRBJ2-1; D is possibly TRBD1 (5 bases). V lost 6 bases to trimming and J lost 9 bases, with 12 bases between them. Germline lookup yields CDR1 LNHDA and CDR2 SQIVND (reference sequence). The CDR3 loop spans 12 amino acids. The CDR3 bases that were read are TGTGCCAGTAGCACGACAGCGCCTGAG. It is translated as CASSTTAPE. The entire CDR3 protein is CASSTTAPEQFF.

This clone showed up many times. CDR3 DNA, as far as it was read: TGTGCCAGTAGTTCCATTCCCACTAGTTGGGGCTCCTACAATGAG. Its protein product is CASSSIPTSWGSYNE. The complete CDR3 protein is CASSSIPTSWGSYNEQFF. The chain joins TRBV19 to TRBJ2-1; possibly TRBD2 for D (5 bases). Sequencing ends 3 residues short of the CDR3 end; the germline J gene provides the rest. V lost 5 bases, J lost 0 bases, and 20 bases lay in between. Germline V CDR1 and CDR2: LNHDA, SQIVND (reference sequence). This CDR3 is built from 18 residues.

This clone was seen ten or more times. The CDR3 end falls 3 residues outside the read, so it is completed with the germline J gene. The genes are TRBV5-4 and TRBJ2-3; 11 bases are a match to TRBD2. Germline CDR1 is SGHNT and CDR2 is YYREEE (reference sequence). The trim removed 3 bases at V and 2 bases at J, leaving 5 bases unmatched. This CDR3 contains 16 residues. The CDR3 sequence: CASSSRLAGNTDTQYF. The CDR3 bases that were read are TGTGCCAGCAGCTCTCGACTAGCGGGGAACACAGATACG.

This clone was recorded at least ten times. Incomplete CDR3 DNA: TGTGCCACCAGCAGATCGGGACAGGGGGCTAACTATGGC. It yields the protein CATSRSGQGANYG. The full CDR3 sequence reads CATSRSGQGANYGYTF. The rearrangement joins TRBV15 to TRBJ1-2; 11 bases are a match to TRBD1. The read ends 3 residues early relative to the CDR3; the germline J gene fills the gap. Germline V lookup: CDR1 LNHNV, CDR2 YYDKDF (reference sequence). CDR3 length: 16 amino acids. The V gene end was trimmed by 2 bases and the J gene end by 0 bases; junction bases not matched to a gene: 2.

As regards this clone: Coverage ceases 3 residues before the CDR3 finishes, and the germline J gene fills in the end. The chain employs TRBV2 and TRBJ1-3; no firm D call. V dropped 7 bases and J dropped 4 bases, with 11 bases sitting between them. The CDR3 spans 13 residues. CDR1 is SNHLY and CDR2 is FYNNEI in the germline V gene. The CDR3 here is CASTLRGGNTIYF. The DNA read from the CDR3 is TGTGCCAGCACCCTGCGGGGAGGAAACACC.